This T cell receptor beta chain was sequenced for a study of PD-1 blockade in mismatch repair-deficient tumors. This table comes from immunoSEQ multiplex PCR, and its TCRdb copy is limited to in-frame clones, with some not included. Of about 19,000 clones in the sample, about 80% are singletons; the top ten hold roughly 1.4%. Per the germline V gene, CDR1 is MNHEY and CDR2 is SVGAGI. This CDR3 region has 15 residues. With V trimmed by 2 bases and J by 0 bases, 0 bases remained unmatched. V usage is TRBV6-5 and J usage is TRBJ2-1; 8 bases match TRBD2. Sample: PBMCs, taken 52 weeks after starting pembrolizumab. The receptor was derived from an adult with mismatch repair-deficient cancer. The chain's CDR3 is CASSYSGSSYNEQFF. CDR3 in DNA: TGTGCCAGCAGTTACAGCGGGAGCTCCTACAATGAGCAGTTCTTC.